The 3 T cell receptor beta chains below were found in one sample sequenced in a study of T cells in Graves' hyperthyroidism and ophthalmopathy. Template material for amplifying TCR beta CDR3 regions consisted of RNA transcripts. The HTBI primer set drove a first-round RT-PCR of the TCR CDR3. TCRdb passed the multiplex PCR reads through MiXCR, listing each CDR3 protein once. Of about 270,000 distinct CDR3 sequences in the sample, 22% were seen once. The sample was blood. These TCRs come from a man younger than 40 with Graves' ophthalmopathy.

The chain uses TRBV24-1 and TRBJ2-3; 12 nucleotides agree with TRBD1. CDR1 KGHDR and CDR2 SFDVKD come from the germline V gene. V shed 7 bases and J 4 bases; nucleotides not matched to a gene: 5. The CDR3 consists of 15 residues. The CDR3 loop reads CATSGDRGRSDTQYF. The CDR3 coding sequence is TGTGCCACCAGCGGGGACAGGGGGCGTTCAGATACGCAGTATTTT.

Notes on this clonotype: A much larger clone lies one base from this, so it may be a read error. V gene TRBV11-2 combines with J gene TRBJ2-3; 9 bases agree with TRBD2. CDR3 length: 15 residues. Per germline, CDR1 SGHAT and CDR2 FQNNGV. This CDR3 is CASSFLAGTSNTRYF. Written as DNA, the CDR3 is TGTGCCAGCAGCTTTCTAGCGGGGACATCAAATACGCGGTATTTT. The full variable domain, in which reference TRBV11-2 and TRBJ2-3 provide the parts outside the CDR3, is EAGVAQSPRYKIIEKRQSVAFWCNPISGHATLYWYQQILGQGPKLLIQFQNNGVVDDSQLPKDRFSAERLKGVDSTLKIQPAKLEDSAVYLCASSFLAGTSNTRYFGPGTRLTVL.

In this sample, this clonotype turned up many times. This sequence joins TRBV19 and TRBJ2-1; 7 nucleotides align to TRBD2. CDR3 length: 13 residues. Germline V lookup: CDR1 LNHDA, CDR2 SQIVND (reference sequence). CDR3: CATWGGIYNEQFF. CDR3 bases: TGTGCTACGTGGGGGGGGATCTACAATGAGCAGTTCTTC.